Following are 8 T cell receptor beta chains from one sample sequenced in a study of T-cell memory formation after mild COVID-19. TCRdb re-called the 5' RACE reads through MiXCR, storing one row per CDR3 protein. The sample holds under 650,000 distinct CDR3 sequences, more than 15% seen once. The sample consisted of PBMCs or a T cell subset sorted from them (not recorded which). The receptor source for this set is an adult woman who had mild COVID-19 (a few samples of this study predate the infection). Cell type and time point are not known.

This chain links TRBV10-3 with TRBJ2-5, with TRBD2 identical over 8 bases. CDR3 length: 17 residues. J was trimmed by 2 bases and V by 3 bases; bases with no gene match: 11. The germline CDR1 and CDR2 sequences are ENHRY and SYGVKD. The CDR3 coding sequence is TGTGCCATCAGTGACCCCCTCGGGGCGGGGGGACAAGAGACCCAGTACTTC. Residues: CAISDPLGAGGQETQYF.

The chain recombines TRBV6-5 with TRBJ1-1; D might be TRBD1 (5 bases). CDR3 length equals 14 residues. The V end was cut by 4 bases, the J end by 1 base, with 10 bases between. Germline V lookup: CDR1 MNHEY, CDR2 SVGAGI. CDR3 nucleotides: TGTGCCAGCAGTTTTCACCAGGGGAACACTGAAGCTTTCTTT. It encodes CASSFHQGNTEAFF.

This clonotype was counted many times. The chain joins TRBV7-9 to TRBJ1-1; possibly TRBD1 for D (5 bases). Trimming cost V 2 bases and J 3 bases, with 13 bases left between them. The CDR3 runs to 15 residues. Germline values: CDR1 SEHNR, CDR2 FQNEAQ (reference sequence). CDR3 DNA sequence: TGTGCCAGCAGCTTAATTCTTCTGGGGGACACTGAAGCTTTCTTT. It codes for CASSLILLGDTEAFF.

This clonotype was counted between two and nine times. The rearrangement links TRBV20-1 to TRBJ2-1, with a tentative D call TRBD2 (7 bases). Germline loops: CDR1 DFQATT, CDR2 SNEGSKA (reference sequence). V shed 1 base and J shed 2 bases, with 15 bases lying between them. The CDR3 runs 16 residues. CDR3 protein: CSARGVGGVAYNEQFF. The CDR3 DNA sequence: TGCAGTGCTAGAGGGGTAGGGGGGGTGGCCTACAATGAGCAGTTCTTC.

This clonotype was observed a few times. The chain has TRBV10-3 and TRBJ2-1; TRBD2 agrees at 15 bases. The ends lost 3 bases at V and 8 bases at J; junction bases unmatched: 5. Germline assignment: CDR1 ENHRY and CDR2 SYGVKD. This CDR3 contains 16 residues. The CDR3 region has the DNA TGTGCCATCAGTGAACCGGGACTAGCGGGAGGCGATGAGCAGTTCTTC. Its protein is CAISEPGLAGGDEQFF.

V is TRBV5-1 and J is TRBJ2-3; 12 bases are shared with TRBD1. V dropped 0 bases and J dropped 2; count of bases not matched to a gene: 7. The CDR3 length is 18 residues. CDR1 and CDR2 from the germline V gene are SGHRS and YFSETQ. The DNA for the CDR3 is TGCGCCAGCAGCTTGGGGTCGGGGACAGGGGGCATCACAGATACGCAGTATTTT. Amino acids: CASSLGSGTGGITDTQYF.

The sample holds a few counts of this clonotype. CDR3 nucleotide sequence: TGCGCCAGCAGCTTGGTACCAACTAATGAAAAACTGTTTTTT. The encoded protein is CASSLVPTNEKLFF. This rearrangement joins TRBV5-1 to TRBJ1-4, with D hard to call. V was shortened by 0 bases and J by 0 bases, with 3 bases between the two germline ends. This CDR3 contains 14 residues. Germline values: CDR1 SGHRS, CDR2 YFSETQ.

The chain is built from TRBV2 and TRBJ2-7, with 10 bases identical to TRBD1. Germline-derived CDR1 and CDR2 are SNHLY and FYNNEI. V lost 5 bases and J lost 9; bases outside the gene matches: 10. The CDR3 loop spans 14 amino acids. The CDR3 region is CASSWDRGRLGQYF. Here the CDR3 DNA reads TGTGCCAGCAGTTGGGACAGGGGACGACTGGGGCAGTACTTC.